In this sample, the clone carrying this T cell receptor beta chain turned up a few times. Its antigen remains unknown. This sample is part of a study of vaccination and CD4 T cells after COVID-19. As to treatment: approximately 9-day PBMC culture with coronavirus spike peptide pools or control peptides (ViraFEST assay). Antigen-specific T cells were expanded with peptide pools by ViraFEST, and TCRs were then sequenced. The study sequenced cultured CD4+ T cell DNA using the Oncomine TCR Beta short-read assay. TCRdb used MiXCR to reprocess the PCR reads, holding one entry per CDR3 protein. The profile covers over 10,000 distinct CDR3 sequences, with roughly 32% appearing a single time and around 16% taken by the ten largest. The V gene end was trimmed by 0 bases and the J gene end by 4 bases; junction bases not matched to a gene: 7. Per germline, CDR1 SGDLS and CDR2 YYNGEE. The CDR3 spans 16 residues.

This TCR derives from a human donor with COVID-19. Sequencing used cultured CD4+ T cells from blood. The V gene is TRBV9, the J gene TRBJ1-1; 9 nucleotides match TRBD1. CDR3 in amino acids: CASSVVDRGSGTEAFF. The CDR3 bases are TGTGCCAGCAGCGTAGTTGACAGGGGGTCCGGCACTGAAGCTTTCTTT.